The 2 T cell receptor beta chains listed next were all sequenced from one sample in a study of control samples from healthy donors and cancer patients. Profiling relied on immunoSEQ multiplex PCR, and the TCRdb table lists in-frame clones only, not all of them. Of fewer than 200,000 clones in the sample, almost 90% were seen once. The sample was blood. These receptors all stem from a woman in her twenties or thirties in good health.

V gene TRBV27 combines with J gene TRBJ2-7, with 8 positions matching TRBD1. Trimming cost V 3 bases and J 6 bases; bases outside gene matches: 7. There are 14 residues in the CDR3. Germline V gene data show CDR1 as MNHEY and CDR2 as SMNVEV (reference sequence). CDR3 coding DNA: TGTGCCAGCAGTTTTCTCAGGGGGCAGGGCGAGCAGTACTTC. Amino acid sequence: CASSFLRGQGEQYF.

The chain carries TRBV18 and TRBJ2-3, with a tentative D call TRBD1 (6 bases). There are 16 residues in the CDR3. CDR1 is KGHSH and CDR2 is LQKENI in the germline V gene. Trimming left V 0 bases short and J 1 base short, with 11 bases between. DNA of the CDR3: TGTGCCAGCTCACCACCTGCCGGGACACGCACAGATACGCAGTATTTT. This encodes CASSPPAGTRTDTQYF. The whole variable domain, remainder taken from reference TRBV18 and TRBJ2-3, is NAGVMQNPRHLVRRRGQEARLRCSPMKGHSHVYWYRQLPEEGLKFMVYLQKENIIDESGMPKERFSAEFPKEGPSILRIQQVVRGDSAAYFCASSPPAGTRTDTQYFGPGTRLTVL.